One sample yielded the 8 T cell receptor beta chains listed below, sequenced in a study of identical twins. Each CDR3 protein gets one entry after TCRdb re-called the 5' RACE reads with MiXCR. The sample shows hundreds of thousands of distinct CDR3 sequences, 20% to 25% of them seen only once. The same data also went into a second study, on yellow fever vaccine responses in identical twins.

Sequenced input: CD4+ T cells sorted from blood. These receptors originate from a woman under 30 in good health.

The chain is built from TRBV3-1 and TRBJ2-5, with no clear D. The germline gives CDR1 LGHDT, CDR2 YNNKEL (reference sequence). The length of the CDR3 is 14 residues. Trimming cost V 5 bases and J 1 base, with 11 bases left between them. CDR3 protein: CASSAPPAQETQYF. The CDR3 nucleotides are TGTGCCAGCAGCGCCCCTCCGGCCCAAGAGACCCAGTACTTC.

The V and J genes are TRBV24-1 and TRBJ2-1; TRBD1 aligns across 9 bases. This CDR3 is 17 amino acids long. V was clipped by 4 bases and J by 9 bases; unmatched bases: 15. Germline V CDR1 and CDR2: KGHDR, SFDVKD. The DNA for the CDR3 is TGTGCCACCAGTGACTCCGCGAAGGGACAGGGAAAGGGTGAGCAGTTCTTC. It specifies CATSDSAKGQGKGEQFF.

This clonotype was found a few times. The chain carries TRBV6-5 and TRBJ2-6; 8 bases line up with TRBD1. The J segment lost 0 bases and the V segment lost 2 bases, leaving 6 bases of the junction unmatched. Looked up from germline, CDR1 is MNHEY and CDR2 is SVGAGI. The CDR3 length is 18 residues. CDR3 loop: CASSYGGRGLSGANVLTF. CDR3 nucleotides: TGTGCCAGCAGTTACGGCGGCAGGGGGCTCTCTGGGGCCAACGTCCTGACTTTC.

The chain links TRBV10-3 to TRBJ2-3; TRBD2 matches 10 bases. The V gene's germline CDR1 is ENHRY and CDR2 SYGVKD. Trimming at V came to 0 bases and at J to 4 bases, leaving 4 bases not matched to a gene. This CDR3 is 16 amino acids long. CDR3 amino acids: CAISESGTSVSDTQYF. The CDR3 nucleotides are TGTGCCATCAGTGAGTCCGGGACTAGCGTATCAGATACGCAGTATTTT.

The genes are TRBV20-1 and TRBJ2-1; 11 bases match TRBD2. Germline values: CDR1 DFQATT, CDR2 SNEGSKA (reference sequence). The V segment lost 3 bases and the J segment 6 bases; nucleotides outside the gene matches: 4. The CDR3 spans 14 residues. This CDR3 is CSASSGRAGNEQFF. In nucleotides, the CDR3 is TGCAGTGCTAGTAGCGGGAGGGCCGGCAATGAGCAGTTCTTC.

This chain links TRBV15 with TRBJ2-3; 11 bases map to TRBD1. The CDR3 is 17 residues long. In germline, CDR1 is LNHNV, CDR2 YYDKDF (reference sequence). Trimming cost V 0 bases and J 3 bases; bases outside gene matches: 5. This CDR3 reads CATSRDPGTGGTDTQYF. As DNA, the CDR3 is TGTGCCACCAGCAGAGATCCCGGGACAGGGGGGACAGATACGCAGTATTTT.

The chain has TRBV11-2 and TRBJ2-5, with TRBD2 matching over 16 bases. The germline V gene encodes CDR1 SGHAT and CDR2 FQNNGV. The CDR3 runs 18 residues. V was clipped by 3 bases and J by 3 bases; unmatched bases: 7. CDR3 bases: TGTGCCAGCAGCTTTTCCGGGACTAGCGGGGGGGCAGAAGAGACCCAGTACTTC. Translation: CASSFSGTSGGAEETQYF.

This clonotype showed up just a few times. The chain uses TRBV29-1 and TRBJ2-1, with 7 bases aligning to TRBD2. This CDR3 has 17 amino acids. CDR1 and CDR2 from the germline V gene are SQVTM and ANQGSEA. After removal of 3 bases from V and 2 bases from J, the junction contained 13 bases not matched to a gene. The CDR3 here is CSVDFVPSSGTYNEQFF. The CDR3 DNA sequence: TGCAGCGTTGATTTCGTACCCTCTAGCGGCACCTACAATGAGCAGTTCTTC.